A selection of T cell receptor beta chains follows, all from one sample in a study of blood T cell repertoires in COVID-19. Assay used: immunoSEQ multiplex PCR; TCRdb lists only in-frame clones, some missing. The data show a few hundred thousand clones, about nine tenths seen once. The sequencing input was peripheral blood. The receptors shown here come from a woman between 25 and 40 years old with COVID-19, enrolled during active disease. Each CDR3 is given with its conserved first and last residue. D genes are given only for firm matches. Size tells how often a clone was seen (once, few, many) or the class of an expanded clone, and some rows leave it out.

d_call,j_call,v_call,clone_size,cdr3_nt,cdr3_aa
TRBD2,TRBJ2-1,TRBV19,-,TGTGCCAGTAGTGCGTCGGGACTAGCGGGGGCCTTCCTATACAATGAGCAGTTCTTC,CASSASGLAGAFLYNEQFF
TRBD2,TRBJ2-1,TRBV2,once,TGTGCCAGCAGTGAAGCGCTGGGAGGGATTGATGAGCAGTTCTTC,CASSEALGGIDEQFF
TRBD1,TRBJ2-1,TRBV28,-,TGTGCCACAATCGGGACAGGGTTCTACAATGAGCAGTTCTTC,CATIGTGFYNEQFF
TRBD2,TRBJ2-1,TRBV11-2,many,TGTGCCAGCAGCTCCTTAGCGGGTAGCTCCTACAATGAGCAGTTCTTC,CASSSLAGSSYNEQFF
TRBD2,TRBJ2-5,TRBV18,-,TGTGCCAGCTCACCAGGGACTAGCGGCGAGACCCAGTACTTC,CASSPGTSGETQYF
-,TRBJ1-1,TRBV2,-,TGTGCCAGCAACGGCAGGGTTCGGACGTATTCGAACACTGAAGCTTTCTTT,CASNGRVRTYSNTEAFF
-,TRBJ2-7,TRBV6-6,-,TGTGCCAGCAGTTATCTTAGTATCTCCTACGAGCAGTACTTC,CASSYLSISYEQYF
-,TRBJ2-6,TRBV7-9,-,TGTGCCAGCAGCCCCGTTGGCAGGGGCGAGTTTGGGGCCAACGTCCTGACTTTC,CASSPVGRGEFGANVLTF
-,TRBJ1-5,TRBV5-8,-,TGTGCCAGCAGCCCGACAGGATATAGCAATCAGCCCCAGCATTTT,CASSPTGYSNQPQHF
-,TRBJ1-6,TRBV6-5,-,TGTGCCAGCAGAGCGGGGGGACGTTCACCCCTCCACTTT,CASRAGGRSPLHF
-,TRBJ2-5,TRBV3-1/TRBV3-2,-,TGTGCCAGCGGAATCGGGGTCCAAGAGACCCAGTACTTC,CASGIGVQETQYF
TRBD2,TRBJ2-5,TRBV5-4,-,TGTGCCAGCAGCTTGGAAGCGGGGGGAACCCAGTACTTC,CASSLEAGGTQYF
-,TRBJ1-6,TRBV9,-,TGTGCCAGCAGCGCGGACTTTCGCAATAATTCACCCCTCCACTTT,CASSADFRNNSPLHF
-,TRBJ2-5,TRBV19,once,TGTGCCAGTAGTATAGGCTTCCAGGGGATTCGAGAGACCCAGTACTTC,CASSIGFQGIRETQYF
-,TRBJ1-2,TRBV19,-,TGTGCCAGTAGTACCTCCGCGGGGTATGGCTACACCTTC,CASSTSAGYGYTF
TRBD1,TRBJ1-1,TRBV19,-,TGTGCCATCCCGGGACAGGAGAACACTGAAGCTTTCTTT,CAIPGQENTEAFF
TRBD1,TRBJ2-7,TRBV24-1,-,TGTGCCACCAGTGACCCGGGACAGGGGGATCACGAGCAGTACTTC,CATSDPGQGDHEQYF
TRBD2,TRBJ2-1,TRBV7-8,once,TGTGCCAGCAGCTTATCAGGGCGGGGGGGATACAATGAGCAGTTCTTC,CASSLSGRGGYNEQFF
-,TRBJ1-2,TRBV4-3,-,TGCGCCAGCAGCCAAGTTGTCCCAGGGGCCTATGGCTACACCTTC,CASSQVVPGAYGYTF
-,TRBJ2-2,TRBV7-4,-,TGTGCCAGCAGCCGACTAGAATCGGGGGTTAACCTATTTGTATGGAACACCGGGGAGCTGTTTTTT,CASSRLESGVNLFVWNTGELFF
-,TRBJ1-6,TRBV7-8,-,TGTGCCAGCAGCGGGGGGAGCGTCGTCTCACCCCTCCACTTT,CASSGGSVVSPLHF
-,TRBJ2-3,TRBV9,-,TGTGCCAGCACCCGAGGGGGGGGCACAGATACGCAGTATTTT,CASTRGGGTDTQYF
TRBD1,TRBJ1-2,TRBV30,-,TGTGCCGTACAACAGGGGGCCTATGGCTACACCTTC,CAVQQGAYGYTF
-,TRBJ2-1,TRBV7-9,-,TGTGCCAGCAGCCGGTGGAGAAATGAGCAGTTCTTC,CASSRWRNEQFF
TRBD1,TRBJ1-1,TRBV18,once,TGTGCCAGCCGGACAGGTAACACTGAAGCTTTCTTT,CASRTGNTEAFF
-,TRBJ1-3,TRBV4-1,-,TGCGCCAGCAGCCAACCAAACCCCAGGGATTCTGGAAACACCATATATTTT,CASSQPNPRDSGNTIYF
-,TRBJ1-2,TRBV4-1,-,TGCGCCAGCAGCCAATCGGGTTGGGGCTACACCTTC,CASSQSGWGYTF
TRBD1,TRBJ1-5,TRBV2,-,TGTGCCAGCAGCCCCGACAGGGCAATCAATCAGCCCCAGCATTTT,CASSPDRAINQPQHF
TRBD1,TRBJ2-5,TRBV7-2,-,TGTGCCAGCAGCCCCCGGACAGGGAAAGAGACCCAGTACTTC,CASSPRTGKETQYF
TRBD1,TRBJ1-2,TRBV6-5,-,TGTGCCAGCACCTTGGACAGGGGAGGCAACTATGGCTACACCTTC,CASTLDRGGNYGYTF
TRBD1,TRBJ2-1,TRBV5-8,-,TGTGCCAGCAGCTGGGACAGGGACGCCTACAATGAGCAGTTCTTC,CASSWDRDAYNEQFF
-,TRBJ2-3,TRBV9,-,TGTGCCAGCAGCCCCTTTCTCACAGATACGCAGTATTTT,CASSPFLTDTQYF
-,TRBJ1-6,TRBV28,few,TGTGCCAGCAGCCCTAAGTATCGGGGTACTTCACCCCTCCACTTT,CASSPKYRGTSPLHF
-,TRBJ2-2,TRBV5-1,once,TGCGCCAGCAGCTTACGACAAGCAGGCACCGGGGAGCTGTTTTTT,CASSLRQAGTGELFF
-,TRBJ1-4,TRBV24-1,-,TGTGCCACCTCAGGATCAACTAATGAAAAACTGTTTTTT,CATSGSTNEKLFF
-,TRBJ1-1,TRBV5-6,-,TGTGCCAGCAGCTTGGACAGGGAGGGAGCGGTCACTGAAGCTTTCTTT,CASSLDREGAVTEAFF
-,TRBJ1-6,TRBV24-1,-,TGTGCCACCCAAGACAGGAGCTATAATTCACCCCTCCACTTT,CATQDRSYNSPLHF
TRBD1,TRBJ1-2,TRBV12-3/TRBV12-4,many,TGTGCCGGCGGAAACAGGGGGCTTGGCTACACCTTC,CAGGNRGLGYTF
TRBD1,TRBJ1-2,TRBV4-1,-,TGCGCCAGCAGCCAAAGGGACAGGGGGCTGGGTGGCTACACCTTC,CASSQRDRGLGGYTF
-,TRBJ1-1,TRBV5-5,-,TGTGCCAGCAGACCTAACCCGGCAGGGCAGAACACTGAAGCTTTCTTT,CASRPNPAGQNTEAFF
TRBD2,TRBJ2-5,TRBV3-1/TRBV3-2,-,TGTGCCAGCAGCCGATTAGCGGGGGGCCGGGAGACCCAGTACTTC,CASSRLAGGRETQYF
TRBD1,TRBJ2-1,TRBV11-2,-,TGTGCCAGCAGCCTAAGACAGGGTCCTGAGAATGAGCAGTTCTTC,CASSLRQGPENEQFF
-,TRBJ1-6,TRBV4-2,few,TGTGCCAGCAGGCCCCCGGGAGACGGTAATTCACCCCTCCACTTT,CASRPPGDGNSPLHF
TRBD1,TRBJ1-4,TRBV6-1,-,TGTGCCAGCAGGGAAGGGACAGTCGTCAATGAAAAACTGTTTTTT,CASREGTVVNEKLFF
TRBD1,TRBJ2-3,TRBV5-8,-,TGTGCCAGCAGCTTGGCGGGACAGGGGGTCACAGATACGCAGTATTTT,CASSLAGQGVTDTQYF
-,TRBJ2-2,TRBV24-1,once,TGTGCCACCAGTGCCAGGGGCCAACCTAACACCGGGGAGCTGTTTTTT,CATSARGQPNTGELFF
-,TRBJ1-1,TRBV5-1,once,TGCGCCAGCAGCCCCGTGGGGGGGGAGTCGAACACTGAAGCTTTCTTT,CASSPVGGESNTEAFF
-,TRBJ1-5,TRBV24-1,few,TGTGCCACCAGTCCGGGATTCAATCAGCCCCAGCATTTT,CATSPGFNQPQHF
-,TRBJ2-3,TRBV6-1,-,TGTGCCAGCAGTGAAATCCAGAGCACAGATACGCAGTATTTT,CASSEIQSTDTQYF
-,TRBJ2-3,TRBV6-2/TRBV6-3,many,TGTGCCAGCAGTTACCGAGGTCCAGGGTCGGCAGATACGCAGTATTTT,CASSYRGPGSADTQYF
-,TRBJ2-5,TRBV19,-,TGTGCCAGTAGTATAGGCGGGCAAGAGACCCAGTACTTC,CASSIGGQETQYF
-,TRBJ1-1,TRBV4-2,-,TGTGCCAGCAGCCAAGACAGGGCCTATGAAGCTTTCTTT,CASSQDRAYEAFF
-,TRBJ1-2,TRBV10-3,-,TGTGCCATCAGTGGCATCGGGGGTTATGGCTACACCTTC,CAISGIGGYGYTF
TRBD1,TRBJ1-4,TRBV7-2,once,TGTGCCAGCAGCCAGGGGGCAGGGGGAGGTGAAAAACTGTTTTTT,CASSQGAGGGEKLFF
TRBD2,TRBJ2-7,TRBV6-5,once,TGTGCCAGCAGTTACGAAACGGGGGGACTCGGGGAGCAGTACTTC,CASSYETGGLGEQYF
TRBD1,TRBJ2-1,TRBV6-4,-,TGTGCCAGCAGTGACTCAGGGGGCGCCTACAATGAGCAGTTCTTC,CASSDSGGAYNEQFF
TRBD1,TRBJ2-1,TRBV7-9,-,TGTGCCAGCAGCTTACCCCCGACAGGGGGGCGCAAGAAAAATGAGCAGTTCTTC,CASSLPPTGGRKKNEQFF
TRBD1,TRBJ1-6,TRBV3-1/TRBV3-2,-,TGTGCCAGCAGCCCCCGGGACAGGGGTAATTCACCCCTCCACTTT,CASSPRDRGNSPLHF
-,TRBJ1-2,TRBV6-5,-,TGTGCCAGCAGTTCCACGAGCGGGGGCGACTATGGCTACACCTTC,CASSSTSGGDYGYTF
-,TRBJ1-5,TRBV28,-,TGTGCCAGCAGTTACGGGGGGGTGGTCCAGCCCCAGCATTTT,CASSYGGVVQPQHF